The 30 T cell receptor beta chains listed next were all sequenced from one sample in a study of blood T cells in healthy people across ages. The second PCR ran roughly 6 to 11 cycles with a sample-barcoded 5' primer and J-beta primers. In TCRdb, the 5' RACE reads were re-called with MiXCR into one record per CDR3 protein. The sample lists some 760,000 distinct CDR3 sequences, around 25% seen once, with roughly a tenth in the top ten. Separately, the same data were catalogued under a study of T cells of mothers and their children.

The specimen sequenced was blood. Source of these receptors: a boy aged 5-17 years in good health.

This chain's CDR3 is CASSSHGGLETQYF. CDR3 nucleotides: TGTGCCAGCAGTTCCCATGGCGGGCTGGAGACCCAGTACTTC. The chain combines TRBV6-2 or TRBV6-3 with TRBJ2-5; a weak D match, TRBD2 (5 bases). V was shortened by 4 bases and J by 5 bases, with 14 bases between the two germline ends. The CDR3 length is 14 residues. CDR1 and CDR2 from the germline V gene are MNHEY and SVGEGT.

The chain couples TRBV4-3 to TRBJ2-3; D is possibly TRBD1 or TRBD2 (5 bases each). The CDR3 has 15 amino acids. The V gene's germline CDR1 is LGHNA and CDR2 YSLEER. V lost 2 bases to trimming and J lost 6 bases, with 15 bases between them. This CDR3 is CASSQRDGRVDTQYF. The CDR3, as DNA: TGCGCCAGCAGCCAACGGGACGGGCGCGTGGATACGCAGTATTTT.

This clonotype was observed many times. The chain carries TRBV2 and TRBJ2-5, with D possibly TRBD1 on 6 matching bases. This CDR3 comprises 15 residues. Trimming stripped 0 bases from V and 5 bases from J, with 13 bases between. Germline loops: CDR1 SNHLY, CDR2 FYNNEI. The CDR3: CASSEARAGGETQYF. The CDR3 DNA reads as TGTGCCAGCAGTGAAGCAAGAGCTGGGGGCGAGACCCAGTACTTC.

This clonotype occurred a few times. This chain uses TRBV12-3 or TRBV12-4 with TRBJ2-3; D perhaps matches TRBD1 (6 bases). Between the trimmed V and J ends, which lost 5 bases and 0 bases, there was a span of 18 bases. The CDR3 consists of 17 residues. CDR3 bases: TGTGCCAGCAGTCCCCAAGGGGGATCCCCAAGCACAGATACGCAGTATTTT. Translation gives CASSPQGGSPSTDTQYF.

The sample holds a few counts of this clonotype. This sequence joins TRBV9 and TRBJ2-2; D is undetermined. V lost 5 bases to trimming and J lost 4 bases, with 9 bases between them. Germline V gives CDR1 SGDLS, CDR2 YYNGEE. This CDR3 is built from 13 residues. For the CDR3, the DNA is TGTGCCAGCAGTCCGGACGGCACCGGGGAGCTGTTTTTT. Translating it yields CASSPDGTGELFF.

This clonotype was seen only a few times. The J gene is TRBJ2-5, the V gene TRBV29-1, with D perhaps TRBD2 (6 bases). Germline CDR1 SQVTM, CDR2 ANQGSEA. V was shortened by 5 bases and J by 5 bases, with 18 bases between the two germline ends. CDR3 length equals 14 residues. The CDR3 loop reads CSVSIGAGLETQYF. The CDR3 nucleotides are TGCAGCGTTAGTATCGGGGCGGGGTTGGAGACCCAGTACTTC.

In this sample, this clonotype turned up many times. The chain couples TRBV11-2 to TRBJ2-5; D may be TRBD1 (5 bases). CDR1 and CDR2 (germline): SGHAT, FQNNGV. The CDR3 runs to 13 residues. The V and J ends lost 1 base and 5 bases respectively, with 8 bases between them. The CDR3 DNA is TGTGCCAGCAGCTTAGGACAGTGGGAGACCCAGTACTTC. Amino acids: CASSLGQWETQYF.

The V gene is TRBV7-9, the J gene TRBJ2-7; TRBD1 matches 8 bases. The CDR3 is made up of 16 amino acids. Germline-derived CDR1 and CDR2 are SEHNR and FQNEAQ (reference sequence). Unmatched junction bases numbered 8, after V lost 4 bases and J lost 0 bases. CDR3 in DNA: TGTGCCAGCAGCTCTCCCGGGACAGGCCACTCCTACGAGCAGTACTTC. Translating it yields CASSSPGTGHSYEQYF.

This clonotype came up a few times. The V gene is TRBV5-1, the J gene TRBJ2-5, with 7 positions matching TRBD2. The CDR3 contains 15 residues. The germline V gene encodes CDR1 SGHRS and CDR2 YFSETQ. Trimming cost V 2 bases and J 2 bases; bases outside gene matches: 6. CDR3 nucleotide sequence: TGCGCCAGCAGCTTCCCGAGGGGACTACAAGAGACCCAGTACTTC. This sequence encodes CASSFPRGLQETQYF.

This clonotype was observed a single time. The CDR3 here is CASSGSWGTEAFF. CDR3 DNA sequence: TGTGCCAGCAGCGGATCCTGGGGAACTGAAGCTTTCTTT. This rearrangement joins TRBV12-3 or TRBV12-4 to TRBJ1-1, with D unclear. V gave up 6 bases and J gave up 5 bases, with 13 bases separating them. The CDR3 has 13 residues.

V is TRBV10-3 and J is TRBJ2-5; TRBD1 is a possible D gene (5 bases). CDR1 and CDR2 (germline): ENHRY, SYGVKD. The CDR3 runs 15 residues. V lost 2 bases to trimming and J lost 4 bases, with 14 bases between them. The CDR3 DNA follows: TGTGCCATCAGTGAGGAGGACACCAAAAGAGAGACCCAGTACTTC. The encoded protein is CAISEEDTKRETQYF.

In its sample, this clonotype was seen once. The rearrangement links TRBV11-3 to TRBJ2-5; 14 nucleotides agree with TRBD2. Germline V gene lookup returns CDR1 SGHNT and CDR2 YENEEA. V gave up 1 base and J gave up 4 bases; unmatched junction bases: 5. This CDR3 region has 17 residues. The DNA for the CDR3 is TGTGCCAGCAGCTTAGTCGGACTAGCGGGGGGAAGAGAGACCCAGTACTTC. This translates into CASSLVGLAGGRETQYF. Full variable domain (outside the CDR3, taken from reference TRBV11-3 and TRBJ2-5): EAGVVQSPRYKIIEKKQPVAFWCNPISGHNTLYWYLQNLGQGPELLIRYENEEAVDDSQLPKDRFSAERLKGVDSTLKIQPAELGDSAVYLCASSLVGLAGGRETQYFGPGTRLLVL.

This clonotype was recorded at least ten times. The chain links TRBV12-3 or TRBV12-4 to TRBJ2-1, with D hard to call. The CDR3 loop spans 11 amino acids. V lost 3 bases to trimming and J lost 13 bases, with 10 bases between them. As DNA, the CDR3 is TGTGCCAGCAGTTTGTCGGTGGATCAGTTCTTC. This translates into CASSLSVDQFF.

The rearrangement joins TRBV7-2 to TRBJ2-1; no firm D call. Trimming removed 5 bases at V and 1 base at J, with 12 bases between. Germline V gene lookup returns CDR1 SGHTA and CDR2 FQGNSA. This CDR3 has 15 amino acids. The CDR3 DNA reads TGTGCCAGCAGCCCTAGGGCCGTATCCTACAATGAGCAGTTCTTC. Protein product: CASSPRAVSYNEQFF. Looking up the rest from reference TRBV7-2 and TRBJ2-1 gives the full variable domain: GAGVSQSPSNKVTEKGKDVELRCDPISGHTALYWYRQSLGQGLEFLIYFQGNSAPDKSGLPSDRFSAERTGGSVSTLTIQRTQQEDSAVYLCASSPRAVSYNEQFFGPGTRLTVL.

V usage is TRBV3-1 and J usage is TRBJ2-7; D is unclear. Trimming left V 4 bases short and J 5 bases short, with 12 bases between. CDR1 is LGHDT and CDR2 is YNNKEL in the germline V gene (reference sequence). The CDR3 covers 13 residues. CDR3 sequence: CASSLRIRDEQYF. The CDR3 DNA is TGTGCCAGCAGCCTAAGAATTAGAGACGAGCAGTACTTC.

The chain joins TRBV10-3 to TRBJ2-6, with 7 bases lining up with TRBD1. The CDR3 is 17 residues long. With V trimmed by 3 bases and J by 2 bases, 7 bases remained unmatched. Per the germline V gene, CDR1 is ENHRY and CDR2 is SYGVKD. CDR3 in DNA: TGTGCCATCAGTGATAGGGACAGCTTAGCTGGGGCCAACGTCCTGACTTTC. Its translation: CAISDRDSLAGANVLTF.

The chain links TRBV7-9 to TRBJ2-3, with D perhaps matching TRBD2 (6 bases). Trimming removed 6 bases at V and 6 bases at J, with 19 bases between. This CDR3 spans 15 amino acids. The germline gives CDR1 SEHNR, CDR2 FQNEAQ (reference sequence). DNA for the CDR3: TGTGCCAGCAGTCTTTACGGGAGCGCCGGGGATACGCAGTATTTT. It translates to CASSLYGSAGDTQYF. The variable domain in full, completed from reference TRBV7-9 and TRBJ2-3, reads DTGVSQNPRHKITKRGQNVTFRCDPISEHNRLYWYRQTLGQGPEFLTYFQNEAQLEKSRLLSDRFSAERPKGSFSTLEIQRTEQGDSAMYLCASSLYGSAGDTQYFGPGTRLTVL.

This clonotype was counted only a few times. The chain links TRBV24-1 to TRBJ2-6; D is possibly TRBD1 (5 bases). Per the germline V gene, CDR1 is KGHDR and CDR2 is SFDVKD. This CDR3 contains 17 residues. Trimming removed 5 bases from V and 2 bases from J, with 15 bases in between. The CDR3 sequence is CATSAPTGTAGANVLTF. The CDR3 bases are TGTGCCACCAGTGCCCCCACAGGAACGGCTGGGGCCAACGTCCTGACTTTC.

This clonotype was counted between two and nine times. The chain has TRBV29-1 and TRBJ1-4; possible D gene TRBD1, 6 bases. Trimming shortened V by 6 bases and J by 5 bases, and 10 bases separated the two germline ends. This CDR3 contains 12 residues. Looked up from germline, CDR1 is SQVTM and CDR2 is ANQGSEA. In DNA, the CDR3 is TGCAGCGTCCAGGGGCTCAATGAAAAACTGTTTTTT. Translating gives CSVQGLNEKLFF.

V is TRBV5-1 and J is TRBJ2-3; D remains ambiguous. The germline V gene has CDR1 SGHRS and CDR2 YFSETQ. The V gene lost 0 bases and the J gene lost 0 bases, with 11 bases spanning the gap. The CDR3 spans 16 residues. DNA for the CDR3: TGCGCCAGCAGCTTGGGGACGGATCCTAGCACAGATACGCAGTATTTT. It encodes CASSLGTDPSTDTQYF.

The CDR3 DNA is TGTGCCAGCTCACCAACCCGGGGCGAGCAGTACTTC. Translation: CASSPTRGEQYF. V is TRBV18 and J is TRBJ2-7; perhaps TRBD2 as D (5 bases). This CDR3 region has 12 residues. Per the germline V gene, CDR1 is KGHSH and CDR2 is LQKENI. V was shortened by 2 bases and J by 6 bases, with 8 bases between the two germline ends. The complete variable domain, with remaining parts taken from reference TRBV18 and TRBJ2-7, reads NAGVMQNPRHLVRRRGQEARLRCSPMKGHSHVYWYRQLPEEGLKFMVYLQKENIIDESGMPKERFSAEFPKEGPSILRIQQVVRGDSAAYFCASSPTRGEQYFGPGTRLTVT.

There are a few counts of this clonotype. CDR3 bases: TGCAGTGCTTGGACTAGCGGGAGTAAGTCCTACAATGAGCAGTTCTTC. Its protein is CSAWTSGSKSYNEQFF. This chain connects TRBV20-1 to TRBJ2-1, with 13 bases identical to TRBD2. From germline, CDR1 is DFQATT and CDR2 SNEGSKA (reference sequence). J was trimmed by 1 base and V by 5 bases; bases with no gene match: 5. The CDR3 is made up of 16 amino acids.

A note on this clonotype: One end of the junction fails to match germline, which may point to a read error. J is TRBJ2-3 and V is TRBV10-3, with TRBD1 as a possible D gene (6 bases). Germline values: CDR1 ENHRY, CDR2 SYGVKD. This CDR3 region has 15 residues. The DNA for the CDR3 is TGTGCCATCAGTGGAGGGGGAGAGAGCACGGATACGCAGTATTTT. It is translated as CAISGGGESTDTQYF.

Remarks on this clonotype: Lacking the conserved final phenylalanine or tryptophan, this CDR3 likely reflects a read error. The chain has TRBV28 and TRBJ2-6; D is perhaps TRBD1 (5 bases). The CDR3 loop spans 15 amino acids. V lost 9 bases, J lost 1 base, and 13 bases lay in between. Looked up from germline, CDR1 is MDHEN and CDR2 is SYDVKM. CDR3: CASRGSASGANVLTS. The CDR3 DNA reads TGTGCCAGTAGGGGAAGCGCTTCTGGGGCCAACGTCCTGACTTCC.

The chain employs TRBV29-1 and TRBJ2-1; D gene uncertain. The V end lost 3 bases, the J end lost 5 bases, and 17 bases lay between the germline ends. The germline CDR1 and CDR2 sequences are SQVTM and ANQGSEA. The CDR3 is made up of 15 amino acids. DNA of the CDR3: TGCAGCGTTGAGGGGTGGTCAACAACCCACAATGAGCAGTTCTTC. As protein: CSVEGWSTTHNEQFF.

This chain links TRBV7-2 with TRBJ2-7, with a weak D call TRBD1 (6 bases). Germline-derived CDR1 and CDR2 are SGHTA and FQGNSA. V was shortened by 1 base and J by 0 bases, with 10 bases between the two germline ends. CDR3 length: 15 residues. The CDR3 coding sequence is TGTGCCAGCAGCTTAGTTACAGGGAGCTCCTACGAGCAGTACTTC. This encodes CASSLVTGSSYEQYF. The complete variable domain, with remaining parts taken from reference TRBV7-2 and TRBJ2-7, reads GAGVSQSPSNKVTEKGKDVELRCDPISGHTALYWYRQSLGQGLEFLIYFQGNSAPDKSGLPSDRFSAERTGGSVSTLTIQRTQQEDSAVYLCASSLVTGSSYEQYFGPGTRLTVT.

This chain joins TRBV7-9 and TRBJ1-2; D ambiguous. CDR3 length: 14 residues. From germline, CDR1 is SEHNR and CDR2 FQNEAQ (reference sequence). V lost 3 bases and J lost 5, with 13 bases in between. In DNA form, the CDR3 reads TGTGCCAGCAGCTTGGTATTCCGGGGTTATGGCTACACCTTC. Translation: CASSLVFRGYGYTF.

The sample holds a few counts of this clonotype. The chain has TRBV18 and TRBJ2-7; maybe TRBD1 (6 bases). This CDR3 has 14 amino acids. The germline CDR1 and CDR2 sequences are KGHSH and LQKENI. V was clipped by 6 bases and J by 5 bases, with 17 bases between them. CDR3 residues: CASSYIGQQDEQYF. The CDR3 DNA reads as TGTGCCAGCTCGTATATCGGACAGCAGGACGAGCAGTACTTC. The full variable domain, rest sourced from reference TRBV18 and TRBJ2-7, is NAGVMQNPRHLVRRRGQEARLRCSPMKGHSHVYWYRQLPEEGLKFMVYLQKENIIDESGMPKERFSAEFPKEGPSILRIQQVVRGDSAAYFCASSYIGQQDEQYFGPGTRLTVT.

The chain joins TRBV7-9 to TRBJ2-1, with a weak D call TRBD1 (7 bases). The CDR3 is 16 amino acids. Germline V gives CDR1 SEHNR, CDR2 FQNEAQ (reference sequence). The V gene lost 3 bases and the J gene lost 3 bases, with 15 bases spanning the gap. CDR3 residues: CASSLGGQVFYNEQFF. DNA for the CDR3: TGTGCCAGCAGCTTGGGAGGACAGGTATTCTACAATGAGCAGTTCTTC.

This chain uses TRBV7-2 with TRBJ2-3, with D unresolved. V lost 5 bases and J 2 bases, leaving 14 bases between the germline ends. The CDR3 sequence is 15 residues long. Per germline, CDR1 SGHTA and CDR2 FQGNSA. CDR3: CASSLGPFATDTQYF. The CDR3 bases are TGTGCCAGCAGCCTCGGGCCTTTCGCCACAGATACGCAGTATTTT. Drawing the rest from reference TRBV7-2 and TRBJ2-3, the complete variable domain is GAGVSQSPSNKVTEKGKDVELRCDPISGHTALYWYRQSLGQGLEFLIYFQGNSAPDKSGLPSDRFSAERTGGSVSTLTIQRTQQEDSAVYLCASSLGPFATDTQYFGPGTRLTVL.